The TCR beta chain under discussion was sequenced for a study of control samples from healthy donors and cancer patients. Libraries were prepared by immunoSEQ multiplex PCR; TCRdb keeps only in-frame clonotypes and omits some of them. The data show around 120,000 clones, about 93% seen once. Germline V gene sequence: CDR1 LNHNV, CDR2 YYDKDF (reference sequence). The CDR3 runs 15 residues. V gave up 0 bases and J gave up 4 bases, with 7 bases separating them. This TCR was recovered from a man aged 50 to 59 with head and neck cancer. Sequenced material: PBMCs. The genes are TRBV15 and TRBJ1-6; D is undetermined. The DNA of the CDR3 is TGTGCCACCAGCAGAGACTCGGGGTATAATTCACCCCTCCACTTT. Translating it yields CATSRDSGYNSPLHF.